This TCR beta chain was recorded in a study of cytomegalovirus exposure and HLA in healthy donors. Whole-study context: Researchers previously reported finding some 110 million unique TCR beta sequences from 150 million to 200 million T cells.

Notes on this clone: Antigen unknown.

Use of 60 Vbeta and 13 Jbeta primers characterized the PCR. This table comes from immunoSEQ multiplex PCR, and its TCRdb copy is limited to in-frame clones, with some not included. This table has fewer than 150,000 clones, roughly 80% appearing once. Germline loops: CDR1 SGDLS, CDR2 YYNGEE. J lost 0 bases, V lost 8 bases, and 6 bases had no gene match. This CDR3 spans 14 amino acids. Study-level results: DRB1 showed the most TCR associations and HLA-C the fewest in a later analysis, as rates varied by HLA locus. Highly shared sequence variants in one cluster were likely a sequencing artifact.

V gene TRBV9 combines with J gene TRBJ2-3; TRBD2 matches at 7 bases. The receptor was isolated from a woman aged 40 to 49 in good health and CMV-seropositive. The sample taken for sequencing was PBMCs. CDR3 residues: CASTSGVSTDTQYF. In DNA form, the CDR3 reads TGTGCCAGTACGAGCGGGGTGAGCACAGATACGCAGTATTTT.